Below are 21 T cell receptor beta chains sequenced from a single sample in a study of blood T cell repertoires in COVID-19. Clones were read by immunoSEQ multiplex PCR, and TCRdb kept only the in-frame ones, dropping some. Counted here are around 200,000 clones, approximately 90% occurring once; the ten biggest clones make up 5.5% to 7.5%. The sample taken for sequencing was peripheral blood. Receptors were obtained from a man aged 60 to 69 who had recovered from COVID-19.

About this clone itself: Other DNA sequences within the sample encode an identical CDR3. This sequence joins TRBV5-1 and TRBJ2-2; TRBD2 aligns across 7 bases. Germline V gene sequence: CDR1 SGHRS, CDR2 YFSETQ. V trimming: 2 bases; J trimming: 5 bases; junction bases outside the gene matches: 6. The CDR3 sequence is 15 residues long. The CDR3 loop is CASSLVAGGTGELFF. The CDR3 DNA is TGCGCCAGCAGCTTAGTAGCGGGCGGGACCGGGGAGCTGTTTTTT.

CDR3 nucleotides: TGCGCCAGCGGGAGCCAGGACAGGCCGTCAGATACGCAGTATTTT. Translated, it gives CASGSQDRPSDTQYF. The chain links TRBV5-1 to TRBJ2-3; TRBD1 matches at 7 bases. This CDR3 contains 15 residues. The germline gives CDR1 SGHRS, CDR2 YFSETQ. Trimming took 7 bases from V and 4 from J; bases not matched to a gene: 12.

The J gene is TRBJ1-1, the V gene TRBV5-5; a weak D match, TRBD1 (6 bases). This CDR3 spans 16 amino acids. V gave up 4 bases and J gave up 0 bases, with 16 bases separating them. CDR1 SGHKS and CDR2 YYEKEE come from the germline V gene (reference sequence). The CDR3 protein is CASSPRGAELNTEAFF. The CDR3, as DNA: TGTGCCAGCAGCCCCAGGGGAGCTGAGTTGAACACTGAAGCTTTCTTT.

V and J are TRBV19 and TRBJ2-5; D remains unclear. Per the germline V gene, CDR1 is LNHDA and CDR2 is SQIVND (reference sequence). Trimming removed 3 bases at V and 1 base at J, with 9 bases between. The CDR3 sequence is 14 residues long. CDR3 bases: TGTGCCAGTAGTATTCCTGGGCGCCAAGAGACCCAGTACTTC. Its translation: CASSIPGRQETQYF.

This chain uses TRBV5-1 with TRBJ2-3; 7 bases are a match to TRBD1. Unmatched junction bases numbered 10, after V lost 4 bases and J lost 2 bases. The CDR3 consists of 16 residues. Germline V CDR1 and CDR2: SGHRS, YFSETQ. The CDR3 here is CASSPMDRPFTDTQYF. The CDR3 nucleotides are TGCGCCAGCAGCCCCATGGACAGGCCCTTCACAGATACGCAGTATTTT.

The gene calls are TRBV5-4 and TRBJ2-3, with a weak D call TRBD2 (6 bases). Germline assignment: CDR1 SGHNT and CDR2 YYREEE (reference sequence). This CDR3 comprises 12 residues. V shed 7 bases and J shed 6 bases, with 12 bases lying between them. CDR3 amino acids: CASPGGFDTQYF. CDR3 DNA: TGTGCCAGCCCCGGAGGGTTTGATACGCAGTATTTT. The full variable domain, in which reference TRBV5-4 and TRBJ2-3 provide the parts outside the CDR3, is ETGVTQSPTHLIKTRGQQVTLRCSSQSGHNTVSWYQQALGQGPQFIFQYYREEENGRGNFPPRFSGLQFPNYSSELNVNALELDDSALYLCASPGGFDTQYFGPGTRLTVL.

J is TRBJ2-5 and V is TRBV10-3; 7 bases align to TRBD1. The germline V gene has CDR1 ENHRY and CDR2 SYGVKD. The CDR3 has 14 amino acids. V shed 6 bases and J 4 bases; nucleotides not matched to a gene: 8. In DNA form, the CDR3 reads TGTGCCATCAGGGGGACAGAAAGGGGAGAGACCCAGTACTTC. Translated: CAIRGTERGETQYF.

CDR3 sequence (DNA): TGTGCCAGCAGTTCGCCGGGCACAGATACGCAGTATTTT. The encoded protein is CASSSPGTDTQYF. The J gene is TRBJ2-3, the V gene TRBV6-2 or TRBV6-3; D remains unclear. V lost 4 bases and J lost 1, with 6 bases in between. This CDR3 contains 13 residues. Germline V gene data show CDR1 as MNHEY and CDR2 as SVGEGT.

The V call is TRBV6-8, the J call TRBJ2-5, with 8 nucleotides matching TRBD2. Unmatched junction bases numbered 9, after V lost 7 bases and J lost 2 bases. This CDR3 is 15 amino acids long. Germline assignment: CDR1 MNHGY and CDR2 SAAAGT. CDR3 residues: CASTRRGGLQETQYF. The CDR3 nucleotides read TGTGCCAGCACCCGTCGGGGGGGCCTACAAGAGACCCAGTACTTC.

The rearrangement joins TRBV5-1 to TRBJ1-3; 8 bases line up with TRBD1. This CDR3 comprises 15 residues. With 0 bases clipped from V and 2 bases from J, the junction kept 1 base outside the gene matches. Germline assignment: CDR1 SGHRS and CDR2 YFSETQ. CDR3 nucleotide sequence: TGCGCCAGCAGCTTGGCAGGGGGCACTGGAAACACCATATATTTT. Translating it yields CASSLAGGTGNTIYF.

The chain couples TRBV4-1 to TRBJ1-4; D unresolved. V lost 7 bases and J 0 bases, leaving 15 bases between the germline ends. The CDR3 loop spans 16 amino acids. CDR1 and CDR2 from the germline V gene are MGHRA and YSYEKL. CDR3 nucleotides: TGCGCCAGCACCGTTACGAACGGGGCAACTAATGAAAAACTGTTTTTT. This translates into CASTVTNGATNEKLFF.

DNA of the CDR3: TGTGCCAGCAGTGTGGACGGGGGTGCCACAGATACGCAGTATTTT. This codes for CASSVDGGATDTQYF. J is TRBJ2-3 and V is TRBV6-4, with D possibly matching TRBD2 (6 bases). The CDR3 spans 15 residues. CDR1 and CDR2 (germline): MRHNA, SNTAGT. Trimming pared 4 bases from V and 2 bases from J, leaving 13 bases between.

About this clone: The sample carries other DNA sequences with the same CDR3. The CDR3 is CASSWGGETQYF. DNA for the CDR3: TGTGCCAGCAGTTGGGGAGGGGAGACCCAGTACTTC. V and J are TRBV27 and TRBJ2-5; 7 bases are a match to TRBD2. The CDR3 loop spans 12 amino acids. The germline gives CDR1 MNHEY, CDR2 SMNVEV (reference sequence). The V segment lost 4 bases and the J segment 5 bases; nucleotides outside the gene matches: 1.

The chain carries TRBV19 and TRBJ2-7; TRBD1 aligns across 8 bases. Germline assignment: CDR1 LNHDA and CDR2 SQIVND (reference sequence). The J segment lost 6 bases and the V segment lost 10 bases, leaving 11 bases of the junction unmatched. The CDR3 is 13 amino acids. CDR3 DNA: TGTGCCACGCTCCCGCAGGGGGCAGGCGAGCAGTACTTC. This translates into CATLPQGAGEQYF.

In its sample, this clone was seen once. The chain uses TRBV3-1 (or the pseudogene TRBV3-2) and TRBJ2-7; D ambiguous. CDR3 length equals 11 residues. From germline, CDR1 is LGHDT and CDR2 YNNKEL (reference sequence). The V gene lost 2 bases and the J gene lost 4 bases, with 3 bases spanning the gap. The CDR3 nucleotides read TGTGCCAGCAGCCAATCGTACGAGCAGTACTTC. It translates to CASSQSYEQYF.

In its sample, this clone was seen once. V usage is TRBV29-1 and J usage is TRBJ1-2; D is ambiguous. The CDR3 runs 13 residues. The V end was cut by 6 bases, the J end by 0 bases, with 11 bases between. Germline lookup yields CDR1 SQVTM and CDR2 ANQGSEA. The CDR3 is CSVGGFANYGYTF. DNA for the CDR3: TGCAGCGTCGGAGGGTTCGCTAACTATGGCTACACCTTC.

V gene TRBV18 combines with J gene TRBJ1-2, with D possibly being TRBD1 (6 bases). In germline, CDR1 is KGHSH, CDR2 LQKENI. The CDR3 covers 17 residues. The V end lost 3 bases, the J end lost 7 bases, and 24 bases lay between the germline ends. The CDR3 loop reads CASSPTSTLTTGSGYTF. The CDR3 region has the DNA TGTGCCAGCTCACCCACCTCAACCTTGACTACAGGGAGTGGCTACACCTTC.

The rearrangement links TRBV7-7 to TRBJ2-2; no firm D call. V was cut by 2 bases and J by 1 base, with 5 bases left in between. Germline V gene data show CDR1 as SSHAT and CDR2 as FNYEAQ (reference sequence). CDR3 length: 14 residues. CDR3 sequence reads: CASSLLVNTGELFF. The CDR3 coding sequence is TGTGCCAGCAGCTTATTAGTGAACACCGGGGAGCTGTTTTTT.

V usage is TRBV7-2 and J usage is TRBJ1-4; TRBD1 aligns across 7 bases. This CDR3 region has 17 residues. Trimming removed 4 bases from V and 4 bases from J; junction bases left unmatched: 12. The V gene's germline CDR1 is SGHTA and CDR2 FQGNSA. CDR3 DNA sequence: TGTGCCAGCAGCTCTAACAGCCTGGGACAGCGTAATGAAAAACTGTTTTTT. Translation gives CASSSNSLGQRNEKLFF.

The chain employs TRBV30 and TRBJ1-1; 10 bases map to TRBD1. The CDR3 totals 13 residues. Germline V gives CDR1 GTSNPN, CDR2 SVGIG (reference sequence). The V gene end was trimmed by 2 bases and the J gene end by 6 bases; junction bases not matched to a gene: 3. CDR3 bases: TGTGCCTGGAGTTTAGGACAGGGGGCTGAAGCTTTCTTT. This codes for CAWSLGQGAEAFF.

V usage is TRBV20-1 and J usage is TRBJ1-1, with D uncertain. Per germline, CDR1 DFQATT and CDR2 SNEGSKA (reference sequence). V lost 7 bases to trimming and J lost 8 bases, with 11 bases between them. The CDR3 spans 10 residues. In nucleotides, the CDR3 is TGCAGTGTTGCTAGAGAAGAAGCTTTCTTT. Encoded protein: CSVAREEAFF.